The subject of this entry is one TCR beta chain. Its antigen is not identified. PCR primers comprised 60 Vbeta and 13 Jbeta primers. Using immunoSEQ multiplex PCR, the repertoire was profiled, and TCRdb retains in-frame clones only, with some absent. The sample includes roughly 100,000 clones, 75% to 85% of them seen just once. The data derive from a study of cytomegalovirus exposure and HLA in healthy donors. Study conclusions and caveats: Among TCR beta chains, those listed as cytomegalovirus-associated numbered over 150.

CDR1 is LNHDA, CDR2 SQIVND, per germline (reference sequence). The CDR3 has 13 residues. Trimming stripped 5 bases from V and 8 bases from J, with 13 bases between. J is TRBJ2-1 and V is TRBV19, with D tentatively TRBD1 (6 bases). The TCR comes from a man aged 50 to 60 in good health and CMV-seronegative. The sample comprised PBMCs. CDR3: CASSSTGSYEQFF. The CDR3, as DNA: TGTGCCAGTAGTTCTACAGGGAGCTATGAGCAGTTCTTC.